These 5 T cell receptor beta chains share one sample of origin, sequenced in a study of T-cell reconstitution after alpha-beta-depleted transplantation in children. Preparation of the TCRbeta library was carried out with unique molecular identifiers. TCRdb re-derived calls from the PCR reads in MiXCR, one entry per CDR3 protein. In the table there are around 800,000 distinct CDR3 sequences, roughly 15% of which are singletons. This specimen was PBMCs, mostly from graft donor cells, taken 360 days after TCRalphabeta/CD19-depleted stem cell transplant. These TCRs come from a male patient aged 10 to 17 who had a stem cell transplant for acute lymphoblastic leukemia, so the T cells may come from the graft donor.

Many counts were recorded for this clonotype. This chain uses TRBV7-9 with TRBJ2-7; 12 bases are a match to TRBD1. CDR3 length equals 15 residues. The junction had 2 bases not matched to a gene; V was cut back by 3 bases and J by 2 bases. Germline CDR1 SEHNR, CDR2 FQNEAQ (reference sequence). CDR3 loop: CASSLGQGATYEQYF. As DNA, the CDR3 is TGTGCCAGCAGCTTGGGACAGGGGGCAACCTACGAGCAGTACTTC.

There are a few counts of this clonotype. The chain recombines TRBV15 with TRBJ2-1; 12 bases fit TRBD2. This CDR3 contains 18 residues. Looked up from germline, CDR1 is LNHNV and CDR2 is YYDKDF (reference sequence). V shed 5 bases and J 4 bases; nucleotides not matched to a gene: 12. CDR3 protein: CATSSLPAGLAGYNEQFF. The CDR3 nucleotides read TGTGCCACCAGCTCGCTACCCGCCGGACTAGCGGGATACAATGAGCAGTTCTTC.

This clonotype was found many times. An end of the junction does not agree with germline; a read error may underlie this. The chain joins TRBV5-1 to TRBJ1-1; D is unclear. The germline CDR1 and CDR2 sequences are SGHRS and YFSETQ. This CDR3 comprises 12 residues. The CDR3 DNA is TGTGCCAGCAGCCTAAGGAACACTGAAGCTTTCTTT. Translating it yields CASSLRNTEAFF.

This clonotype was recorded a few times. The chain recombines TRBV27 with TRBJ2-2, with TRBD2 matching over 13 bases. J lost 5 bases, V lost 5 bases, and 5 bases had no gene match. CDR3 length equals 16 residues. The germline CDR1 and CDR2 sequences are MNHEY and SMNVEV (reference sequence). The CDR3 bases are TGTGCCAGCAGTGGGCCGGGACTAGCGGGGACCGGGGAGCTGTTTTTT. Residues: CASSGPGLAGTGELFF.

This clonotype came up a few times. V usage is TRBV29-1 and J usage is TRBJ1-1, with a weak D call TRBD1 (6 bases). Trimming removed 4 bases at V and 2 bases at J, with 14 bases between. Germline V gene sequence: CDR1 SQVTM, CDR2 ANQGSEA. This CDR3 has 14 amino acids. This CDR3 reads CSVVVVRGNTEAFF. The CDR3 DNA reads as TGCAGCGTTGTAGTCGTCAGGGGAAACACTGAAGCTTTCTTT.